A single sample gave rise to the 18 T cell receptor beta chains below, sequenced in a study of memory CD4+ T cells and cytomegalovirus serostatus. Single viable CD3+CD4+CD8-CD45RO+ cells were sorted as the memory CD4+ T cells. Method: immunoSEQ multiplex PCR; TCRdb's copy keeps in-frame clones and lacks some. The sample has approximately 50,000 clones, 75% to 85% seen once. Sequencing was done on a sample of memory CD4+ T cells from blood. These receptor sequences come from an adult in good health and CMV-seronegative.

The chain combines TRBV6-1 with TRBJ2-1; no clear D gene. The germline V gene has CDR1 MNHNS and CDR2 SASEGT. Trimming took off 7 bases at V and 7 bases at J, with 17 bases between the two ends. This CDR3 contains 14 residues. CDR3 sequence reads: CASKLRPSGNEQFF. Written as DNA, the CDR3 is TGTGCCAGCAAGCTTAGACCCTCGGGTAATGAGCAGTTCTTC.

J is TRBJ1-2 and V is TRBV6-1; maybe TRBD1 (5 bases). CDR3 size: 14 residues. Per the germline V gene, CDR1 is MNHNS and CDR2 is SASEGT. V lost 2 bases and J lost 4, with 11 bases in between. In nucleotides, the CDR3 is TGTGCCAGCAGTGAACAAGGGGAGGGCTATGGCTACACCTTC. Protein product: CASSEQGEGYGYTF.

This clone was recorded only once. The CDR3 here is CASSYAGQGRNYGYTF. The DNA of the CDR3 is TGTGCCAGCAGTTACGCGGGACAGGGAAGAAACTATGGCTACACCTTC. The chain links TRBV6-5 to TRBJ1-2; TRBD1 aligns across 9 bases. CDR3 length: 16 amino acids. CDR1 is MNHEY and CDR2 is SVGAGI in the germline V gene. Trimming cost V 2 bases and J 2 bases; bases outside gene matches: 6.

The V call is TRBV2, the J call TRBJ2-3; no clear D. CDR1 is SNHLY and CDR2 is FYNNEI in the germline V gene. Trimming took 6 bases from V and 4 from J, leaving 8 bases between them. The CDR3 is made up of 12 amino acids. Written as DNA, the CDR3 is TGTGCCAGCAGCCGGTCGCCAGATACGCAGTATTTT. This translates into CASSRSPDTQYF.

The V gene is TRBV7-9, the J gene TRBJ2-1; 12 bases are shared with TRBD2. CDR1 and CDR2 from the germline V gene are SEHNR and FQNEAQ (reference sequence). The CDR3 is made up of 18 amino acids. The J segment lost 4 bases and the V segment lost 5 bases, leaving 12 bases of the junction unmatched. CDR3 DNA sequence: TGTGCCAGCAGCGCTAAAACCAGACTAGCGGGAGTATACAATGAGCAGTTCTTC. Residues: CASSAKTRLAGVYNEQFF.

The rearrangement uses TRBV5-6 and TRBJ2-3, with 12 bases aligning to TRBD2. The CDR3 loop spans 17 amino acids. CDR1 and CDR2 (germline): SGHDT, YYEEEE. V shed 1 base, J shed 3 bases, and the junction held 6 bases outside the gene matches. The CDR3 region has the DNA TGTGCCAGCAGCTTGAGGACTAGCGGGATAAGGACAGATACGCAGTATTTT. As protein: CASSLRTSGIRTDTQYF.

The rearrangement links TRBV6-1 to TRBJ1-2, with D perhaps TRBD1 (5 bases). Between the trimmed V and J ends, which lost 1 base and 7 bases, there was a span of 13 bases. Germline V gene sequence: CDR1 MNHNS, CDR2 SASEGT. This CDR3 is 14 amino acids long. CDR3 in DNA: TGTGCCAGCAGTGAAGGACGACAGACAAGTGGCTACACCTTC. Its translation is CASSEGRQTSGYTF.

The V call is TRBV28, the J call TRBJ2-7, with TRBD2 as a possible D gene (6 bases). The V end was cut by 3 bases, the J end by 7 bases, with 16 bases between. The length of the CDR3 is 14 residues. Germline CDR1 and CDR2: MDHEN and SYDVKM. CDR3 protein: CASSFKAGTGEQYF. CDR3 nucleotides: TGTGCCAGCAGTTTTAAGGCGGGAACGGGGGAGCAGTACTTC.

This clone was seen a few times. The chain recombines TRBV27 with TRBJ1-1; 8 nucleotides match TRBD1. Germline CDR1 is MNHEY and CDR2 is SMNVEV (reference sequence). The CDR3 has 16 residues. Trimming removed 8 bases from V and 1 base from J; junction bases left unmatched: 12. The CDR3 region is CASFTTYDRGNTEAFF. CDR3 DNA: TGTGCCAGCTTTACTACATACGACAGGGGGAACACTGAAGCTTTCTTT.

This clone is a singleton in its sample. The chain employs TRBV10-1 and TRBJ2-3, with D hard to call. The ends were cut back, 0 bases at V and 9 bases at J, with 7 bases in the middle. Germline V gene data show CDR1 as WNHNN and CDR2 as SYGVQD (reference sequence). This CDR3 region has 12 residues. The CDR3 sequence is CASSESTDTQYF. The DNA of the CDR3 is TGCGCCAGCAGTGAGTCCACGGACACGCAGTATTTT.

CDR3 sequence reads: CASKVRGRTEAFF. CDR3 in DNA: TGTGCCAGCAAGGTCCGGGGGCGAACTGAAGCTTTCTTT. The chain couples TRBV27 to TRBJ1-1, with D perhaps TRBD1 (6 bases). Germline V lookup: CDR1 MNHEY, CDR2 SMNVEV (reference sequence). The V gene lost 7 bases and the J gene lost 5 bases, with 14 bases spanning the gap. The CDR3 length is 13 residues.

V and J are TRBV19 and TRBJ2-1; TRBD1 might be the D (6 bases). V lost 3 bases and J 4 bases, leaving 19 bases between the germline ends. The CDR3 length is 17 residues. Germline-derived CDR1 and CDR2 are LNHDA and SQIVND (reference sequence). The CDR3 region has the DNA TGTGCCAGTAGTATCCGGACAGTCAGACCAGCTTACAATGAGCAGTTCTTC. Translation: CASSIRTVRPAYNEQFF.

This clone has only one observation. The chain joins TRBV11-2 to TRBJ1-2; 8 nucleotides match TRBD1. V lost 6 bases, J lost 0 bases, and 6 bases stayed unmatched. This CDR3 contains 15 residues. Germline V gene sequence: CDR1 SGHAT, CDR2 FQNNGV. Here the CDR3 reads CASRGQAFANYGYTF. CDR3 in DNA: TGTGCCAGCAGGGGACAGGCCTTTGCTAACTATGGCTACACCTTC.

V is TRBV4-1 and J is TRBJ2-5, with TRBD2 identical over 8 bases. This CDR3 has 18 amino acids. The J segment lost 0 bases and the V segment lost 1 base, leaving 10 bases of the junction unmatched. Germline CDR1 reads MGHRA; CDR2 reads YSYEKL. CDR3 nucleotide sequence: TGCGCCAGCAGCCAAGTAGCGGGACTACAAGGGTACCAAGAGACCCAGTACTTC. Amino acids: CASSQVAGLQGYQETQYF.

The chain employs TRBV7-2 and TRBJ2-1; TRBD2 aligns across 10 bases. The CDR3 length is 15 residues. Losses at the gene ends were 2 bases for V and 8 bases for J; bases not matched to a gene: 6. Germline assignment: CDR1 SGHTA and CDR2 FQGNSA. The CDR3 sequence: CASSLLAGGGYEQFF. The CDR3 region has the DNA TGTGCCAGCAGCTTATTAGCGGGAGGTGGATATGAGCAGTTCTTC.

V gene TRBV30 combines with J gene TRBJ1-6; no clear D gene. This CDR3 has 13 residues. Trimming took 0 bases from V and 7 from J, leaving 7 bases between them. Germline CDR1 reads GTSNPN; CDR2 reads SVGIG (reference sequence). The CDR3 region has the DNA TGTGCCTGGAGTGTCCCGGGAAATTCACCCCTCCACTTT. Its protein is CAWSVPGNSPLHF.

This clone was seen a handful of times. The chain carries TRBV30 and TRBJ1-3; 7 bases are a match to TRBD1. CDR3 length: 16 residues. V lost 3 bases, J lost 1 base, and 9 bases stayed unmatched. The germline V gene encodes CDR1 GTSNPN and CDR2 SVGIG (reference sequence). The CDR3 reads CAWSEQGVASGNTIYF. CDR3 sequence (DNA): TGTGCCTGGAGCGAGCAGGGGGTAGCTTCTGGAAACACCATATATTTT.

The chain joins TRBV7-2 to TRBJ2-7; 9 bases are a match to TRBD1. The CDR3 is 15 amino acids. After removal of 7 bases from V and 4 bases from J, the junction contained 11 bases not matched to a gene. Germline V gives CDR1 SGHTA, CDR2 FQGNSA. The DNA for the CDR3 is TGTGCCAGCACACCCGAGAGGGACAGGGTGTACGAGCAGTACTTC. It codes for CASTPERDRVYEQYF.